The source of this TCR beta chain is a study of T cell repertoires in cytomegalovirus infection. As for the study in general: Signatures in public TCR beta sequences pointed to both CMV infection and matching HLA type. Regarding the study as a whole: The study identified carriers of CMV plus the relevant HLA from cumulative public TCR beta family frequency. What dominated the ex vivo response were HLA-C-restricted CMV-specific TCR beta clonotypes.

Each CDR3 protein is one row after TCRdb ran MiXCR on the reads. This table holds roughly 720,000 distinct CDR3 sequences, less than 40% found once. Germline assignment: CDR1 MNHNS and CDR2 SASEGT. The CDR3 sequence is 13 residues long. Concerning this clonotype itself: What it binds is not known. This could be a read error, since a much larger clone is one nucleotide away.

The TCR originated in a human donor in good health (CMV status not recorded). Some clones in this sample may be carry-over from other donors' samples. The sample comprised PBMCs. The rearrangement links TRBV6-1 to TRBJ1-2; D not resolved. The CDR3 DNA reads TGTGCCAGCAGTGAAGGGCGGTACTATGGCTACCCCTTC. Protein sequence: CASSEGRYYGYPF.